This T cell receptor (beta chain) was sequenced in a study of cytomegalovirus exposure and HLA in healthy donors. Study background: Approximately 77 million unique TCRs from HLA-typed donors were held in an early release of data. General study results and limits: The only immune exposure information that was available was CMV serostatus.

60 Vbeta and 13 Jbeta primers were used in PCR. The assay was immunoSEQ multiplex PCR, and TCRdb's table has in-frame clones only and misses some. The data show 150,000 to 200,000 clones, approximately 80% seen once. Germline CDR1 is ENHRY and CDR2 is SYGVKD. Trimming cost V 2 bases and J 4 bases; bases outside gene matches: 2. The CDR3 spans 14 residues. For this clone: Its cognate antigen is unknown.

The sequencing sample was made of PBMCs. The J gene is TRBJ2-1, the V gene TRBV10-3; 7 bases map to TRBD1. The sequence came from a man younger than 30 in good health and CMV-seronegative. CDR3 protein: CAISEGGQYNEQFF. DNA for the CDR3: TGTGCCATCAGTGAGGGGGGACAGTACAATGAGCAGTTCTTC.